This T cell receptor (beta chain) was recorded in a study of T cell responses to AZD1222 COVID-19 vaccine. At the level of the study: Second doses at about 4 or about 12 weeks were pooled. Study results and limitations: A reported finding is that nearly half of spike-specific TCRs target unmutated variant regions.

Only in-frame clones appear in the TCRdb table, and some are missing; sequencing was by immunoSEQ multiplex PCR. The sample has more than 80,000 clones; around 90% are singletons. This clone is classed as medium-sized. Antigen unknown. This CDR3 contains 13 residues. Trimming removed 2 bases from V and 1 base from J, with 5 bases in between. CDR1 and CDR2 from the germline V gene are LNHNV and YYDKDF (reference sequence). The chain carries TRBV15 and TRBJ1-1; D remains unclear. The sequence came from an adult in good health. The material was peripheral blood, obtained on day 0 of AZD1222 vaccination. This CDR3 is CATSRQENTEAFF. Written as DNA, the CDR3 is TGTGCCACCAGCAGACAGGAGAACACTGAAGCTTTCTTT. Looking up the rest from reference TRBV15 and TRBJ1-1 gives the full variable domain: DAMVIQNPRYQVTQFGKPVTLSCSQTLNHNVMYWYQQKSSQAPKLLFHYYDKDFNNEADTPDNFQSRRPNTSFCFLDIRSPGLGDTAMYLCATSRQENTEAFFGQGTRLTVV.